This T cell receptor (beta chain) is drawn from a study of radiation and T cells in renal cell carcinoma. Study context: Nephrectomy followed 15 Gy stereotactic body radiation by 4 weeks. The study's findings and limits: Pretreatment tumor biopsies were lacking, so baseline clonotypes are unknown. In blood, top tumor clones expanded by 2 weeks, shrinking by 4.

V dropped 5 bases and J dropped 0 bases, with 12 bases sitting between them. Per germline, CDR1 SGDLS and CDR2 YYNGEE. CDR3 length: 14 amino acids. The time point denotes: blood 2 weeks post-SBRT. Treatment given: 15 Gy SBRT to primary tumor, nephrectomy 4 weeks later. After SBRT, blood was collected at 2 and 4 weeks, plus baseline. Clones were read by immunoSEQ multiplex PCR, and TCRdb kept only the in-frame ones, dropping some. This table holds roughly 60,000 clones, around 76% found once. With respect to this clone: The antigen remains unidentified.

This TCR was sampled from a man aged 55 to 70 with renal cell carcinoma. Sequences were derived from blood, sampled from a patient whose treatment included radiotherapy and nephrectomy. This rearrangement joins TRBV9 to TRBJ2-7; D remains unclear. The CDR3 DNA sequence: TGTGCCAGCAGTGAACAGTTGACCTCCTACGAGCAGTACTTC. As protein: CASSEQLTSYEQYF.